A selection of T cell receptor beta chains follows, all from one sample in a study of cytomegalovirus exposure and HLA in healthy donors. Libraries were prepared by immunoSEQ multiplex PCR; TCRdb keeps only in-frame clonotypes and omits some of them. The sample shows 200,000 to 250,000 clones, over 65% of them seen only once. The specimen was PBMCs. The source of these receptors is a human donor in good health. CDR3s include the opening cysteine and the closing phenylalanine or tryptophan. The D gene is left open where the match is weak. Clone size is not always given. Where it is, it says once, few, many or a class for expanded clones.

D gene,clone size,J gene,V gene,CDR3 DNA,CDR3 protein
NA,NA,TRBJ2-1,TRBV19,TGTGCCAGTAGGTTAAACGAGGCGGCCAATGAGCAGTTCTTC,CASRLNEAANEQFF
NA,NA,TRBJ2-7,TRBV6-5,TGTGCCAGCAGTTACTACGGGGAGAGGACCTACGAGCAGTACTTC,CASSYYGERTYEQYF
NA,once,TRBJ2-5,TRBV15,TGTGCCACCAGCAGACCCCTAAGAGAGACCCAGTACTTC,CATSRPLRETQYF
TRBD2,once,TRBJ2-7,TRBV5-4,TGTGCCAACAGAACTAGCGGGATGAACTACGAGCAGTACTTC,CANRTSGMNYEQYF
NA,NA,TRBJ1-4,TRBV7-8,TGTGCCAGCAGGCTAGGAGGACAGACTAATGAAAAACTGTTTTTT,CASRLGGQTNEKLFF
TRBD2,NA,TRBJ2-2,TRBV28,TGTGCCAGCAGTTTATCCCTAGCGGGAGGCTACACCGGGGAGCTGTTTTTT,CASSLSLAGGYTGELFF
TRBD1,NA,TRBJ2-7,TRBV6-5,TGTGCCAGCAGTTACTCTGTGACAGGGGGTTACGAGCAGTACTTC,CASSYSVTGGYEQYF
NA,NA,TRBJ1-5,TRBV18,TGTGCCAGCTCACCTCGGCGGGGCATCGAGAATCAGCCCCAGCATTTT,CASSPRRGIENQPQHF
TRBD2,NA,TRBJ2-3,TRBV9,TGTGCCAGCAGCTCTGATAGCGGGAGTACAGATACGCAGTATTTT,CASSSDSGSTDTQYF
NA,NA,TRBJ1-1,TRBV5-1,TGCGCCAGCAGGAAGGGAGGGCCCGACACTGAAGCTTTCTTT,CASRKGGPDTEAFF
NA,few,TRBJ2-7,TRBV13,TGTGCCAGCAGCTTATGGGGCGGGACAGCTAGCTCCTACGAGCAGTACTTC,CASSLWGGTASSYEQYF
TRBD1,NA,TRBJ2-7,TRBV7-2,TGTGCCAGCAGCCTCCAGTCGGGACAGGGCATCGAGCAGTACTTC,CASSLQSGQGIEQYF
NA,NA,TRBJ2-1,TRBV7-3,TGTGCCAGCAGCCGGACTATCGGTGAGCAGTTCTTC,CASSRTIGEQFF
TRBD2,few,TRBJ2-5,TRBV19,TGTGCCAGTAGTACCCTAGCGGGAGGCGGAGAGACCCAGTACTTC,CASSTLAGGGETQYF
NA,once,TRBJ2-7,TRBV18,TGTGCCAGCTCACCAGCTAGCGTCAGCGAGCAGTACTTC,CASSPASVSEQYF
TRBD1,NA,TRBJ2-5,TRBV30,TGTGCCTGGAGTGAAGGGGGCGCAAAGACCCAGTACTTC,CAWSEGGAKTQYF
TRBD2,NA,TRBJ2-1,TRBV29-1,TGCAGCGTTGAGACCCGGACTAGCGGGAGCGATGAGCAGTTCTTC,CSVETRTSGSDEQFF
NA,NA,TRBJ1-2,TRBV5-1,TGCGCCAGCAGCCGAACTGGGACTTACCGAGGGTATGGCTACACCTTC,CASSRTGTYRGYGYTF
TRBD1,NA,TRBJ2-7,TRBV11-3,TGTGCCAGCAGCCTAACGGGACAGGGAGCCTACGAGCAGTACTTC,CASSLTGQGAYEQYF
TRBD1,NA,TRBJ2-7,TRBV6-1,TGTGCCAGCAAGAAATTGGGGACAGGGAACCTCGAGCAGTACTTC,CASKKLGTGNLEQYF
NA,NA,TRBJ1-2,TRBV28,TGTGCCAGCAGTCTAGCGGGGGGCTATAACTATGGCTACACCTTC,CASSLAGGYNYGYTF
NA,once,TRBJ1-6,TRBV5-1,TGCGCCAGCAGGGCAGGGGAATCTCTCCACTTT,CASRAGESLHF
TRBD1,few,TRBJ1-2,TRBV7-2,TGTGCCAGCAGCTACTCAGGGGGCCCCTTCAACTATGGCTACACCTTC,CASSYSGGPFNYGYTF
TRBD1,NA,TRBJ2-7,TRBV6-1,TGTGCCAGCAGTGATCCGGGACAGAGTTCCTACGAGCAGTACTTC,CASSDPGQSSYEQYF
NA,NA,TRBJ1-2,TRBV7-9,TGTGCCAGCAGCTTAGGGCCTGATACAACATATGGCTACACCTTC,CASSLGPDTTYGYTF
TRBD1,NA,TRBJ2-7,TRBV11-3,TGTGCCAGCAGCTTCGACCGGGACAGAGAGCAGTACTTC,CASSFDRDREQYF
TRBD1,NA,TRBJ2-3,TRBV15,TGTGCCACCAGCAGAGATAGTATGGGACAGCCCATTTGGACAGATACGCAGTATTTT,CATSRDSMGQPIWTDTQYF
NA,NA,TRBJ2-3,TRBV13,TGTGCCAGCAGCCGGGGCACAGATACGCAGTATTTT,CASSRGTDTQYF
TRBD2,NA,TRBJ2-1,TRBV6-5,TGTGCCAGCAGGGCCGGGACTAGAGGGAATGAGCAGTTCTTC,CASRAGTRGNEQFF
NA,few,TRBJ2-7,TRBV2,TGTGCCAGCAGTCCCCCTACTACGAGCAGTGAGCAGTACTTC,CASSPPTTSSEQYF
TRBD1,NA,TRBJ2-5,TRBV4-3,TGCGCCAGCAGCCCGCGACAGGGGGCCTGGGAGACCCAGTACTTC,CASSPRQGAWETQYF
TRBD2,NA,TRBJ2-3,TRBV5-4,TGTGCCAGCAGCTTGGACAGCTTGGGACTAGCTTTGGATACGCAGTATTTT,CASSLDSLGLALDTQYF
NA,once,TRBJ1-1,TRBV27,TGTGCCAGCAGGATAGGGTACGGGAAGTCTGAAGCTTTCTTT,CASRIGYGKSEAFF
NA,NA,TRBJ2-7,TRBV6-6,TGTGCCAGCAGTTCGCACGGTGGGGGGGAGCAGTACTTC,CASSSHGGGEQYF
TRBD2,NA,TRBJ2-2,TRBV19,TGTGCCAGTAGTTCTTGGACTAGCGGGAGAACCGGGGAGCTGTTTTTT,CASSSWTSGRTGELFF
NA,NA,TRBJ2-7,TRBV14,TGTGCCAGCAGTAAAGCGGTTTCCTACGAGCAGTACTTC,CASSKAVSYEQYF
NA,NA,TRBJ2-5,TRBV19,TGTGCCAGTAGTGGCCCATTCCAAGAGACCCAGTACTTC,CASSGPFQETQYF
NA,few,TRBJ1-5,TRBV11-3,TGTGCCAGCAGCTTCGGTGCTGTGGGCGATCTCGATCAGCCCCAGCATTTT,CASSFGAVGDLDQPQHF
TRBD1,NA,TRBJ1-1,TRBV5-1,TGCGCCAGCAGCGACGGACAGGGGATGAACACTGAAGCTTTCTTT,CASSDGQGMNTEAFF
NA,NA,TRBJ1-2,TRBV6-5,TGTGCCAGCACCCAGTTTGCTAACTATGGCTACACCTTC,CASTQFANYGYTF
NA,NA,TRBJ1-4,TRBV5-3,TGTGCCAGAAGCACGGGTGTCAGAAGGGAAAAACTGTTTTTT,CARSTGVRREKLFF
TRBD1,NA,TRBJ1-2,TRBV4-1,TGCGCCAGCAGCCAAGGGGCGGACAGGGCTGTCTATGGCTACACCTTC,CASSQGADRAVYGYTF
NA,NA,TRBJ1-5,TRBV4-2,TGTGCCAGCAGCCAAGCGTTCCAGGGTTGGCCCCAGCATTTT,CASSQAFQGWPQHF
TRBD2,NA,TRBJ2-7,TRBV6-5,TGTGCCAGCAGTTCTCTAGCGGGAGGTAACTACGAGCAGTACTTC,CASSSLAGGNYEQYF